Listed here are 32 T cell receptor beta chains from one sample, sequenced in a study of blood T cell repertoires in COVID-19. The repertoire was sequenced with immunoSEQ multiplex PCR; TCRdb's copy has only in-frame clones and lacks some. Of around 190,000 clones listed, around 79% were seen once; the top ten hold 5.5% to 7%. Input material: peripheral blood. The receptors were sampled from a woman between 40 and 55 years old with COVID-19, enrolled during active disease.

The CDR3 nucleotides read TGTGCCAGCAGTTTCCCGATGGAGGAGACCCAGTACTTC. Encoded protein: CASSFPMEETQYF. The V call is TRBV12-3 or TRBV12-4, the J call TRBJ2-5; D gene uncertain. The V gene lost 3 bases and the J gene lost 5 bases, with 10 bases spanning the gap. The CDR3 has 13 amino acids.

This clone was seen a handful of times. CDR3 region: CASSQVPWQPGELFF. CDR3 sequence (DNA): TGTGCCAGCAGCCAAGTTCCCTGGCAACCCGGGGAGCTGTTTTTT. The chain links TRBV14 to TRBJ2-2; D is undetermined. The CDR3 loop spans 15 amino acids. Per the germline V gene, CDR1 is SGHDN and CDR2 is FVKESK. V dropped 1 base and J dropped 6 bases, with 12 bases sitting between them.

This rearrangement joins TRBV11-3 to TRBJ2-2; weak D call: TRBD2 (5 bases). Trimming took 4 bases from V and 7 from J, leaving 10 bases between them. This CDR3 has 13 amino acids. Per germline, CDR1 SGHNT and CDR2 YENEEA. The CDR3, as DNA: TGTGCCAGCAGCTCCTCCGAGGGCGGGGAGCTGTTTTTT. Protein sequence: CASSSSEGGELFF. Full variable domain (rest looked up from reference TRBV11-3 and TRBJ2-2): EAGVVQSPRYKIIEKKQPVAFWCNPISGHNTLYWYLQNLGQGPELLIRYENEEAVDDSQLPKDRFSAERLKGVDSTLKIQPAELGDSAVYLCASSSSEGGELFFGEGSRLTVL.

The V gene is TRBV11-2, the J gene TRBJ2-3; D perhaps matches TRBD1 (5 bases). V lost 0 bases and J lost 2, with 21 bases in between. This CDR3 has 19 residues. Germline V gives CDR1 SGHAT, CDR2 FQNNGV. The CDR3 DNA sequence: TGTGCCAGCAGCTTAGATACAGGTCTAGGGTGGGCCTACACAGATACGCAGTATTTT. Translating gives CASSLDTGLGWAYTDTQYF.

The genes are TRBV5-6 and TRBJ1-2, with TRBD1 matching 11 bases. The germline V gene encodes CDR1 SGHDT and CDR2 YYEEEE. V lost 6 bases to trimming and J lost 9 bases; unmatched junction nucleotides: 16. The length of the CDR3 is 16 residues. The CDR3 is CASTPRTGTGGYSYTF. CDR3 sequence (DNA): TGTGCCAGCACCCCCCGTACCGGGACAGGGGGGTATAGCTACACCTTC. The full variable domain, completed using reference TRBV5-6 and TRBJ1-2, is DAGVTQSPTHLIKTRGQQVTLRCSPKSGHDTVSWYQQALGQGPQFIFQYYEEEERQRGNFPDRFSGHQFPNYSSELNVNALLLGDSALYLCASTPRTGTGGYSYTFGSGTRLTVV.

The V gene is TRBV23-1, the J gene TRBJ1-1; 7 bases line up with TRBD1. TRBV23-1 falls under the ORF class, with uncertain function. The CDR3 is made up of 18 amino acids. V lost 0 bases, J lost 1 base, and 11 bases stayed unmatched. CDR3 nucleotide sequence: TGCGCCAGCAGTCAATCGGCCCGTTCAGGGGGACGGAACACTGAAGCTTTCTTT. This translates into CASSQSARSGGRNTEAFF.

The rearrangement links TRBV19 to TRBJ2-3; 9 bases are a match to TRBD2. The CDR3 runs to 15 residues. J lost 2 bases, V lost 8 bases, and 8 bases had no gene match. The germline V gene encodes CDR1 LNHDA and CDR2 SQIVND (reference sequence). The CDR3 loop is CASDETSGHTDTQYF. CDR3 nucleotide sequence: TGTGCCAGTGACGAGACTAGCGGCCACACAGATACGCAGTATTTT.

The rearrangement links TRBV11-2 to TRBJ1-3; the match to TRBD1 covers 8 bases. The length of the CDR3 is 16 residues. The V gene end was trimmed by 2 bases and the J gene end by 4 bases; junction bases not matched to a gene: 7. Germline values: CDR1 SGHAT, CDR2 FQNNGV. CDR3 DNA: TGTGCCAGCAGCTTACTTTCGACAGGGGCAGGAAACACCATATATTTT. Residues: CASSLLSTGAGNTIYF.

This sequence joins TRBV7-9 and TRBJ2-6; 9 bases are shared with TRBD1. This CDR3 contains 17 residues. Germline V gene sequence: CDR1 SEHNR, CDR2 FQNEAQ (reference sequence). V lost 5 bases, J lost 1 base, and 6 bases stayed unmatched. In DNA form, the CDR3 reads TGTGCCAGCAGCCCGACAGGGGGAACTTCTGGGGCCAACGTCCTGACTTTC. This sequence encodes CASSPTGGTSGANVLTF.

This chain connects TRBV3-1 (or the pseudogene TRBV3-2) to TRBJ1-6; D gene uncertain. V was trimmed by 1 base and J by 4 bases, leaving 8 bases between them. The CDR3 has 15 amino acids. From germline, CDR1 is LGHDT and CDR2 YNNKEL (reference sequence). The CDR3 region has the DNA TGTGCCAGCAGCCAAGCATCGGGGTATAATTCACCCCTCCACTTT. Protein sequence: CASSQASGYNSPLHF.

This rearrangement joins TRBV7-3 to TRBJ2-5, with 11 bases fitting TRBD2. With 3 bases clipped from V and 5 bases from J, the junction kept 5 bases outside the gene matches. The CDR3 consists of 15 residues. Germline V CDR1 and CDR2: SGHTA, FQGTGA. The CDR3 region has the DNA TGTGCCAGCAGCTTGCGTAGCGGGGGGGCGGAGACCCAGTACTTC. Translation: CASSLRSGGAETQYF. Based on the CDR3 plus reference TRBV7-3 and TRBJ2-5, the full variable domain is GAGVSQTPSNKVTEKGKYVELRCDPISGHTALYWYRQSLGQGPEFLIYFQGTGAADDSGLPNDRFFAVRPEGSVSTLKIQRTERGDSAVYLCASSLRSGGAETQYFGPGTRLLVL.

The sample holds one count of this clone. This chain connects TRBV19 to TRBJ1-1; D is ambiguous. Germline CDR1 and CDR2: LNHDA and SQIVND (reference sequence). Deletions cut 7 bases from V and 4 bases from J, with 13 bases between. The CDR3 extends over 13 amino acids. The CDR3 bases are TGTGCCAGTAAATTGGTGGCCTCCACTGAAGCTTTCTTT. Its protein is CASKLVASTEAFF.

The genes are TRBV6-5 and TRBJ2-7, with TRBD1 matching 10 bases. The CDR3 runs to 15 residues. From germline, CDR1 is MNHEY and CDR2 SVGAGI. With 6 bases clipped from V and 2 bases from J, the junction kept 7 bases outside the gene matches. CDR3: CASRLGTGAPYEQYF. In nucleotides, the CDR3 is TGTGCCAGCAGGCTAGGGACAGGGGCGCCCTACGAGCAGTACTTC.

This clone was found once. Other DNA sequences in the same sample also yield this CDR3. J is TRBJ2-7 and V is TRBV9, with 8 positions matching TRBD1. Germline loops: CDR1 SGDLS, CDR2 YYNGEE. The ends lost 0 bases at V and 3 bases at J; junction bases unmatched: 2. This CDR3 comprises 14 residues. CDR3 sequence: CASSVGDRNYEQYF. For the CDR3, the DNA is TGTGCCAGCAGCGTAGGGGACAGGAACTACGAGCAGTACTTC.

The chain is built from TRBV12-3 or TRBV12-4 and TRBJ2-7; D unclear. V was shortened by 3 bases and J by 3 bases, with 3 bases between the two germline ends. The length of the CDR3 is 11 residues. CDR3 region: CASSFRYEQYF. CDR3 nucleotides: TGTGCCAGCAGTTTTCGCTACGAGCAGTACTTC.

A note on this clone: The junction departs from germline at one end; a sequencing error may be responsible. CDR3 residues: CASSLTPGQVSHEQYF. The CDR3 DNA sequence: TGTGCCAGCAGCCTGACGCCGGGACAGGTCTCCCACGAGCAGTACTTC. The V and J genes are TRBV7-9 and TRBJ2-7; 8 positions agree with TRBD1. The CDR3 is 16 residues long. The germline CDR1 and CDR2 sequences are SEHNR and FQNEAQ (reference sequence).

V is TRBV20-1 and J is TRBJ1-2; 7 bases are a match to TRBD1. Trimming took 8 bases from V and 7 from J; bases not matched to a gene: 7. The CDR3 extends over 11 amino acids. Germline V CDR1 and CDR2: DFQATT, SNEGSKA (reference sequence). This CDR3 is CSPTDRVGYTF. CDR3 nucleotide sequence: TGCAGTCCTACCGACAGGGTTGGCTACACCTTC.

J is TRBJ1-2 and V is TRBV7-3; a weak D match, TRBD1 (6 bases). Trimming cost V 5 bases and J 0 bases, with 16 bases left between them. CDR3 size: 16 residues. Germline assignment: CDR1 SGHTA and CDR2 FQGTGA. The CDR3 loop reads CASSLHQTGTNYGYTF. CDR3 nucleotides: TGTGCCAGCAGCCTCCACCAGACAGGAACTAACTATGGCTACACCTTC.

The rearrangement joins TRBV2 to TRBJ1-1; TRBD1 might be the D (6 bases). Germline loops: CDR1 SNHLY, CDR2 FYNNEI. This CDR3 is built from 12 residues. Trimming removed 6 bases from V and 5 bases from J, with 10 bases in between. The CDR3 nucleotides read TGTGCCAGCAGGGGACAATGGACTGAAGCTTTCTTT. Protein product: CASRGQWTEAFF.

The chain combines TRBV7-8 with TRBJ2-7; maybe TRBD2 (5 bases). This CDR3 has 13 amino acids. Germline lookup yields CDR1 SGHVS and CDR2 FQNEAQ. Trimming pared 2 bases from V and 5 bases from J, leaving 10 bases between. CDR3 residues: CASSLSHGNEQYF. The CDR3 DNA reads TGTGCCAGCAGCTTATCTCACGGGAACGAGCAGTACTTC.

This clone was observed a few times. CDR3 sequence (DNA): TGCGCCAGCAGCTTAGTCCCTAGCGCCCAGACAGATACGCAGTATTTT. The encoded protein is CASSLVPSAQTDTQYF. V and J are TRBV5-1 and TRBJ2-3, with a tentative D call TRBD2 (6 bases). The CDR3 length is 16 residues. V gave up 2 bases and J gave up 3 bases, with 16 bases separating them. Germline V CDR1 and CDR2: SGHRS, YFSETQ. The full variable domain, in which reference TRBV5-1 and TRBJ2-3 provide the parts outside the CDR3, is KAGVTQTPRYLIKTRGQQVTLSCSPISGHRSVSWYQQTPGQGLQFLFEYFSETQRNKGNFPGRFSGRQFSNSRSEMNVSTLELGDSALYLCASSLVPSAQTDTQYFGPGTRLTVL.

V usage is TRBV11-2 and J usage is TRBJ1-2; 10 bases line up with TRBD1. From germline, CDR1 is SGHAT and CDR2 FQNNGV. After removal of 5 bases from V and 7 bases from J, the junction contained 10 bases not matched to a gene. There are 15 residues in the CDR3. The DNA for the CDR3 is TGTGCCAGCAGCCCCCGACAGGGGGCGTCGGGTGGCTACACCTTC. Its translation: CASSPRQGASGGYTF.

This clone occurred once. The V and J genes are TRBV5-5 and TRBJ1-5; D gene ambiguous. Germline V gives CDR1 SGHKS, CDR2 YYEKEE (reference sequence). CDR3 length: 14 residues. V was cut by 2 bases and J by 3 bases, with 9 bases left in between. CDR3 residues: CASSFGGYNQPQHF. The CDR3 DNA is TGTGCCAGCAGCTTTGGAGGATACAATCAGCCCCAGCATTTT.

The V call is TRBV10-2, the J call TRBJ2-5; possibly TRBD2 for D (5 bases). CDR1 WSHSY and CDR2 SAAADI come from the germline V gene. Trimming stripped 7 bases from V and 3 bases from J, with 12 bases between. The CDR3 is 13 residues long. The DNA of the CDR3 is TGCGCCAGCACGATAAGAGGGAAAGAGACCCAGTACTTC. Encoded protein: CASTIRGKETQYF.

The gene calls are TRBV5-1 and TRBJ2-7; 7 bases align to TRBD1. The CDR3 runs 14 residues. J was trimmed by 0 bases and V by 9 bases; bases with no gene match: 9. The germline CDR1 and CDR2 sequences are SGHRS and YFSETQ. This CDR3 is CATRTGLSSYEQYF. CDR3 nucleotides: TGCGCCACCCGGACAGGCCTGAGCTCCTACGAGCAGTACTTC.

The J gene is TRBJ2-5, the V gene TRBV4-1; the D gene is possibly TRBD2 (5 bases). V lost 1 base to trimming and J lost 1 base, with 7 bases between them. The CDR3 totals 14 residues. CDR1 is MGHRA and CDR2 is YSYEKL in the germline V gene. The CDR3 sequence is CASSQGTSQETQYF. In DNA, the CDR3 is TGCGCCAGCAGCCAAGGAACTAGCCAAGAGACCCAGTACTTC.

V is TRBV29-1 and J is TRBJ1-5, with 8 bases identical to TRBD1. V trimming: 6 bases; J trimming: 5 bases; junction bases outside the gene matches: 6. Germline loops: CDR1 SQVTM, CDR2 ANQGSEA. This CDR3 spans 13 amino acids. The CDR3 DNA sequence: TGCAGCGTCACAGGGGGTATAGATCAGCCCCAGCATTTT. Translation gives CSVTGGIDQPQHF.

The rearrangement joins TRBV10-1 to TRBJ2-2, with a tentative D call TRBD2 (6 bases). V gave up 0 bases and J gave up 6 bases, with 14 bases separating them. This CDR3 comprises 16 residues. The V gene's germline CDR1 is WNHNN and CDR2 SYGVQD (reference sequence). The CDR3 DNA sequence: TGCGCCAGCAGTGAGTCAAAAGGGGAGGCGGCCGGGGAGCTGTTTTTT. Translation: CASSESKGEAAGELFF.

This chain links TRBV5-1 with TRBJ2-1, with a possible D match to TRBD1 (5 bases). CDR1 is SGHRS, CDR2 YFSETQ, per germline. V lost 4 bases, J lost 10 bases, and 12 bases lay in between. The CDR3 has 12 amino acids. CDR3 amino acids: CASSQTGEEQFF. CDR3 DNA sequence: TGCGCCAGCAGCCAAACAGGCGAAGAGCAGTTCTTC.

The chain combines TRBV3-1 (or the pseudogene TRBV3-2) with TRBJ2-1, with D tentatively TRBD1 (5 bases). Germline V gene lookup returns CDR1 LGHDT and CDR2 YNNKEL (reference sequence). V lost 0 bases to trimming and J lost 10 bases, with 10 bases between them. This CDR3 comprises 13 residues. DNA for the CDR3: TGTGCCAGCAGCCAAGATGACAGAGCAGAGCAGTTCTTC. It is translated as CASSQDDRAEQFF.

In DNA, the CDR3 is TGCAGCGTTGGACAGACCTTTAGCACAGATACGCAGTATTTT. Translated, it gives CSVGQTFSTDTQYF. This chain links TRBV29-1 with TRBJ2-3, with D possibly matching TRBD1 (5 bases). The CDR3 is 14 residues long. Trimming shortened V by 4 bases and J by 0 bases, and 11 bases separated the two germline ends. Germline V gene sequence: CDR1 SQVTM, CDR2 ANQGSEA.

The gene calls are TRBV5-4 and TRBJ1-2; 7 bases are shared with TRBD1. V was pared by 2 bases and J by 7 bases, with 5 bases of the junction left unmatched. CDR1 is SGHNT, CDR2 YYREEE, per germline (reference sequence). The CDR3 is 13 residues long. CDR3 DNA: TGTGCCAGCAGCTTCGGACAGGAGGCTGGCTACACCTTC. It codes for CASSFGQEAGYTF.